What follows is one T cell receptor (beta chain) and its context. This clone was observed once. Its recognized antigen is unknown. Base qualities are not provided; no much larger clone lies one nucleotide away. From the germline V gene, CDR1 is MNHNS and CDR2 is SASEGT. The CDR3 contains 16 residues, cysteine and phenylalanine counted. Kept here is only the CDR3 DNA, which spans 48 bases and is read in frame from base 1. V and J are trimmed by 1 base and 3 bases, and the gene matches miss 6 bases of the junction. The cohort consisted of 670 or so healthy bone marrow donors. Cohort members were all nominally healthy when sampled, although unrecorded immune exposures were likely present. The donor tested CMV seronegative, placing the donor among the 350 or so seronegative members of the cohort. A peripheral blood sample was provided by each donor, and peripheral blood mononuclear cells were used for TCR beta sequencing. Genomic DNA extraction from the blood cell samples was performed with the Qiagen DNeasy Blood Extraction Kit.

The data were obtained in a study of cytomegalovirus exposure and HLA in healthy donors (dated by TCRdb to the late 2010s). For the study in its entirety: According to an earlier analysis of 550 to 750 of the donors, 150 million to 200 million T cells yielded some 110 million unique TCR beta sequences and roughly 280 Gb of sequence data. An early release that covered fewer than 800 HLA-typed donors contained approximately 290 gigabases of sequencing data and approximately 85 million unique TCR sequences. Among the approximately 420 genotyped donors, 75% to 90% belonged to the genetic ancestry cluster associated with self-reported Caucasian donors. The study aimed to test whether signatures of past pathogen exposure could be identified by cataloging public T cell receptors. The study used immunosequencing to profile the T cell repertoires of 670 or so subjects and linked those repertoires to cytomegalovirus serostatus. A separate validation cohort of more than 100 different subjects was used in addition to the roughly 670-subject first cohort. To predict cytomegalovirus infection status, the study combined high-throughput TCR immunosequencing, statistical association of individual TCRs with disease status, and machine learning. A later analysis re-examined previously published TCR beta repertoires from 500 to 700 donors and added high-resolution HLA genotyping to investigate patterns of TCR occurrence. Rather than drawing on any new phenotypic data, the later analysis identified candidate immune exposures from TCR beta sequences and the way those sequences occurred across donors. In an earlier analysis of 587 of the donors, high-throughput TCR beta sequencing was used to judge whether each TCR beta V gene segment behaved as functional or pseudogenic. Donor age, sex, ethnicity and CMV serostatus were compiled together with the repertoire data. A later genetic analysis took genome-wide SNP genotypes for about 55% of the 666 donors and used that subset as a discovery cohort. All discovery cohort repertoires had been generated on a single sequencing platform. HLA typing included class I and class II loci at four-digit resolution. The number of typed donors differed by locus: about 629-630 for A, B, C, DRB1 and DQB1; 500 to 550 for DQA1; around 580 for DPA1; and some 450 for DPB1. About 5 DR-DQ haplotypes were handled as single units for association and clustering, since linkage in the cohort was strong. On average, about 200,000 unique TCR beta nucleotide sequences were sequenced per donor among about 400 genotyped donors of the cohort, with roughly 18% of those sequences being non-productive. Paper-wide results and their limitations: Several of the top co-occurrence clusters appeared to be linked to parvovirus B19, influenza, CMV and Epstein-Barr virus, according to a later analysis. According to the authors, the approach could potentially be generalized to other disease states and immunological phenotypes. The sequencing pipeline was judged likely to have produced a cluster of highly shared sequence variants as a technical artifact. According to a later analysis, TCR association rates differed among HLA loci, with DRB1 alleles showing the most associated TCRs and HLA-C alleles showing the fewest. A later analysis found that HLA-associated TCR beta chains were more clonally expanded and had lower generation probabilities than equally common non-associated chains. Because counts were too low, seventeen rarely observed V segments, including chromosome 9 orphons, were excluded from the earlier analysis of 500 to 700 of the donors. A further reported finding was that TCR beta sequences accurately predicted the HLA-A and HLA-B alleles for most subjects in the first cohort. V-gene and J-gene trimming of TCR beta chains was associated with a missense DCLRE1C variant in a later genetic analysis, and the association was replicated in an independent cohort. The presence/absence analyses assumed that sequencing depth was roughly uniform across donors, and that assumption may not be true. While some public TCRs were present in many individuals, most TCR sequences turned up only very rarely across donors. Correlated functional status among segregating V segments might reflect linkage disequilibrium, but an unknown experimental factor could not be ruled out. For the cohort, immune exposure information was limited to CMV serostatus. In this cohort, only TCR beta chains were sequenced, and detectable features were limited by the absence of alpha or paired-chain data. According to a later analysis, most CMV-associated TCR beta chains appeared to be HLA-restricted, and the HLA associations seemed to be driven largely by CMV exposure. A total of 150 or so TCR beta chains were listed by the study as associated with cytomegalovirus. According to a later genetic analysis, donors in an Asian-associated ancestry cluster had fewer N-insertions in productive TCRs than the approximately 630-donor mean. Because HLA typing was unavailable for some donors at each locus, only the typed subset was used in association tests. In vitro tests confirmed that a few of the cytomegalovirus-associated TCR beta chains recognize cytomegalovirus antigens. A later analysis associated about 17,000 TCR beta sequences with specific HLA alleles at a false discovery rate of 0.05. When HLA alleles, especially DR and DQ, strongly co-occurred, TCR associations were difficult to assign to individual alleles. The classifier was reported to diagnose cytomegalovirus status with high specificity and sensitivity in both the original cohort and the validation cohort. Some IMGT-functional V segments, including TRBV6-2 and TRBV6-3, could not be distinguished by the 87-base-pair reads and were therefore excluded. Broadly in line with IMGT annotations, most TCR beta V segments showed up in productive rearrangements about 87% or about 30% of the time in an earlier analysis of 587 of the donors.

Libraries were built with the immunoSEQ multiplex PCR assay. A mixture of 60 forward primers for TCR Vbeta segments and 13 reverse primers for TCR Jbeta segments was used in the multiplex PCR. A multiplex PCR assay on genomic DNA amplified the CDR3 region of rearranged TCR beta genes. The amplified TCR beta libraries were sequenced on the Illumina HiSeq System as 87-base-pair reads. The original methods were these. A later analysis counted approximately 84 million unique TCR beta chains across the 600 to 850 repertoires, and some 12 million of these chains were shared by at least two donors. Raw reads were error-corrected and collapsed into unique sequences by a nearest-neighbor algorithm in which closely related sequences were merged to remove PCR and sequencing errors. To assign V, D and J gene segments, CDR3 sequences were aligned to IMGT reference sequences. For a sequence to be retained, a match of at least six nucleotides was required to both a V gene segment and a J gene segment. A rearrangement was called productive if the CDR3 had no stop codons and remained in frame with V and J, and every other rearrangement was called non-productive. CDR3 was defined according to IMGT convention as the region running from the second conserved V-encoded cysteine to the conserved J-encoded phenylalanine. The earlier analysis of a few hundred of the donors excluded any sequence lacking an unambiguous match to a single V gene segment. In an earlier analysis of roughly 600 of the donors, a V segment was called functional when productive rearrangements were above 56.7%, and segregating when the standard deviation between donors exceeded 5%. To diagnose cytomegalovirus status from the catalog of TCR beta chain sequences, a statistical classification framework was built. In a later analysis, TCR nucleotide sequences were compared against IMGT/GENE-DB human TR gene sequences so that V and J genes could be assigned. In a later analysis, CDR3 sequences and most-parsimonious VDJ recombination scenarios were assigned using the TCRdist pipeline. In a later analysis, each TCR beta chain was defined by its CDR3 amino acid sequence together with its V-gene family, and reads lacking a unique V-gene family were excluded. As a way to deal with suspected cross-contamination and a sequencing artifact, a later analysis dropped approximately 570 nucleotide sequences that were highly shared and had low generation probability. In a later analysis, a clonal expansion index for each public chain was calculated from normalized within-repertoire ranks of inferred template counts. A later analysis computed generation probabilities with a VDJ recombination model fitted to out-of-frame rearrangements, and checked the results against IGoR. In a later analysis, hypergeometric tests were used to score TCR-TCR, TCR-HLA and TCR-CMV co-occurrence, with a repertoire-size bias correction applied to TCR pairs. To estimate false discovery rates, a later analysis permuted the HLA or CMV assignments 20 times. In a later analysis, co-occurring TCRs were grouped using DBSCAN, and TCRdist sequence similarity was added for clustering within HLA-allele-positive subsets. Repertoires with fewer than 30,000 or more than 120,000 public chains, plus five repertoires with anomalous nucleotide sharing, were excluded from co-occurrence clustering. The source is immuneACCESS, and TCRdb retained only in-frame sequences with V and J called. Part of the clones is not carried over; for the studies checked, unresolved V genes explain less than half of this, and the remainder is unexplained. The V and J calls and clone size come from that table; D and trimming were worked out from the DNA. A total of under 150,000 clones appear in this sample, around 80% of them only once. The ten top clones hold 1.5% to 2.5% of the sample.

The specimen was PBMCs. Rearrangement joined TRBV6-1 to TRBJ2-3; TRBD1 aligns with 8 central bases. The sequence was obtained from a man between 18 and 35 years old in good health and CMV-seronegative. DNA sequence: TGTGCCAGCAGTGAAGGTTCAGGGGGCGCAACAGATACGCAGTATTTT. This encodes CASSEGSGGATDTQYF.